This T cell receptor (beta chain) is drawn from a study of PD-L1 blockade in urothelial cancer listed by TCRdb under 2017. With regard to the full study: All patients started therapy around 2014 and received atezolizumab 1,200 mg intravenously every 3 weeks. About 90% of the 29 patients were males with bladder-origin urothelial cancer, and about 65% of the 29 reported a prior smoking history. Patients had an ECOG performance status of 0 or 1 and had received between 0 and 3 prior chemotherapy regimens. Blood samples were analyzed 3 weeks after the start of treatment (second dose) and 6 weeks after the start of treatment. A median of about 140,000 T cells and tens of thousands of unique TCRs was obtained from blood samples, and a median clonality of approximately 0.086 was observed. An exploratory multi-omic analysis was conducted of the somatic, immune and clinical correlates of response to PD-L1 blockade with atezolizumab in urothelial cancer. Pretreatment tumor samples, along with matched peripheral blood serially collected before and after atezolizumab treatment, were subjected to TCR sequencing. Durable clinical benefit meant progression-free survival longer than 6 months, and TCR features were also tested against progression-free and overall survival. In the same patients, pretreatment tumors underwent whole exome sequencing and RNA sequencing in addition to TCR sequencing. Durable clinical benefit was achieved by nine patients and was not achieved by 20 patients. Pretreatment blood TCR-seq was available for 27 to 30 patients, at least one posttreatment blood collection was obtained for around 25 patients, and tumor TCR-seq was available for around 25 patients. What the study reported, not specific to this receptor: Among patients with durable benefit, tumor-associated TCR clones showed greater expansion in peripheral blood 3 weeks after treatment started (n ≈ 21, p = 0.022). Because the sample size was small (n ≈ 29) and many of the analyses were exploratory, the results are meant to be hypothesis-generating. A pretreatment peripheral blood TCR clonality below the median was linked to improved progression-free and overall survival.

A total of 25 to 30 patients with locally advanced or metastatic urothelial carcinoma, treated at Memorial Sloan Kettering on a trial protocol, made up the cohort. Peripheral blood mononuclear cells were collected pretreatment and during treatment, with between 1 and 8 total time points obtained per patient. The Qiagen DNeasy Blood extraction kit was used to purify genomic DNA from total PBMCs and tumor samples. PBMCs were collected pretreatment and during treatment and were isolated and stored as previously described. A remark on this clone: Its antigen is still unknown. Within one base of it there is no much larger clone, and no base qualities were kept.

Synthetic TCR analog templates were spiked into each PCR so that absolute template abundance could be estimated from read counts. TCRbeta CDR3 regions were amplified from genomic DNA with bias-controlled V and J gene primers using the immunoSEQ assay. Sequencing of rearranged TCRbeta segments was performed at approximately 20X coverage. The source study handled its data this way. Clustering was used to correct sequencing errors, and CDR3s were annotated against IMGT to assign V, D and J genes. Out-of-frame and stop-codon sequences were excluded, and only productive TCRbeta rearrangements were used in downstream analyses. To compute clonality, Shannon entropy was normalized by the log of the number of unique productive sequences and then subtracted from one. Clones differing between time points or between blood and tumor were identified by Fisher's exact test with Benjamini-Hochberg correction at adjusted p below 0.01. This immuneACCESS table, as held by TCRdb, lists in-frame sequences with V and J called but not all clones. Of the missing ones, under half trace to an unresolved V gene in checked studies; the others have no known cause. That table is the source of V, J and clone size, and D and trimming were worked out from the DNA. Here the sample has under 130,000 clones; approximately 86% occur a single time. Of the sample, 2% to 3% is held by the ten largest clones.

Sequences MDHEN (CDR1) and SYDVKM (CDR2) are obtained from the germline V gene. V is pruned by 0 bases and J by 2 bases, leaving 1 base of the junction without a gene match. The CDR3 starts with the cysteine, ends with the phenylalanine, and has 16 residues. The read is trimmed to its CDR3 DNA, 48 bases read in frame from base 1. Recombination linked TRBV28 to TRBJ1-2, with 12 middle bases fitting TRBD1. This specimen consisted of PBMCs, obtained around atezolizumab (anti-PD-L1) treatment. This TCR was recovered from a man aged 50 or older with urothelial cancer. The CDR3 region reads CASSLWGTGGNYGYTF. The nucleotide sequence is given as TGTGCCAGCAGTTTATGGGGGACAGGGGGCAACTATGGCTACACCTTC.